Listed below are T cell receptor beta chains from one sample, sequenced in a study of T cells in Graves' hyperthyroidism and ophthalmopathy. TCRdb re-called the multiplex PCR reads through MiXCR, storing one row per CDR3 protein. The table has some 360,000 distinct CDR3 sequences, 11% to 15% seen once; the top ten hold around 10%. Sequenced: blood. Every receptor here comes from a woman aged 55-70 years with Graves' hyperthyroidism. The CDR3 runs from the conserved cysteine through the conserved F or W. A D gene is named only where the DNA matches it firmly. Where a row states a size, it is once, few, many or the class of an expanded clone; other rows omit it.

cdr3_aa: CASSLTDRNSPLHF
cdr3_nt: TGTGCCAGCAGCTTGACGGACAGGAATTCACCCCTCCACTTT
clone_size: many
j_call: TRBJ1-6
d_call: TRBD1
cdr3_length: 14
v_call: TRBV5-8

cdr3_aa: CASSIRVRGADTQYF
cdr3_nt: TGTGCCAGCAGCATCCGGGTCAGGGGCGCAGATACGCAGTATTTT
clone_size: -
j_call: TRBJ2-3
d_call: -
cdr3_length: 15
v_call: TRBV7-3

cdr3_aa: CASIHPGPGGELFF
cdr3_nt: TGTGCCAGCATTCATCCTGGGCCCGGCGGGGAGCTGTTTTTT
clone_size: -
j_call: TRBJ2-2
d_call: -
cdr3_length: 14
v_call: TRBV12-3/TRBV12-4

cdr3_aa: CASSDSMHPNSPLHF
cdr3_nt: TGCGCCAGCAGTGATAGTATGCACCCCAATTCACCCCTCCACTTT
clone_size: many
j_call: TRBJ1-6
d_call: -
cdr3_length: 15
v_call: TRBV10-2

cdr3_aa: CASSEDGYSNQPQHF
cdr3_nt: TGTGCCAGCAGTGAAGACGGTTATAGCAATCAGCCCCAGCATTTT
clone_size: many
j_call: TRBJ1-5
d_call: -
cdr3_length: 15
v_call: TRBV2

cdr3_aa: CASRPPVGGGSYEQYF
cdr3_nt: TGTGCCAGCAGGCCGCCGGTAGGGGGGGGATCCTACGAGCAGTACTTC
clone_size: many
j_call: TRBJ2-7
d_call: -
cdr3_length: 16
v_call: TRBV28

cdr3_aa: CASSLTLTGRLYTEAFF
cdr3_nt: TGTGCCAGCAGCCTCACCCTTACAGGGCGGCTGTACACTGAAGCTTTCTTT
clone_size: many
j_call: TRBJ1-1
d_call: -
cdr3_length: 17
v_call: TRBV11-2

cdr3_aa: CSVDEGVGEKLFF
cdr3_nt: TGCAGCGTTGACGAAGGGGTGGGGGAAAAACTGTTTTTT
clone_size: once
j_call: TRBJ1-4
d_call: -
cdr3_length: 13
v_call: TRBV29-1

cdr3_aa: CASSEALNSRGPSSYEQYF
cdr3_nt: TGTGCCAGCAGTGAAGCTTTGAATAGCAGGGGACCGAGCTCCTACGAGCAGTACTTC
clone_size: -
j_call: TRBJ2-7
d_call: -
cdr3_length: 19
v_call: TRBV6-1

cdr3_aa: CASSYAGTSSYEQYF
cdr3_nt: TGTGCCAGCAGTTACGCCGGGACTAGCTCCTACGAGCAGTACTTC
clone_size: many
j_call: TRBJ2-7
d_call: TRBD2
cdr3_length: 15
v_call: TRBV27

cdr3_aa: CSVESQGFGYGYTF
cdr3_nt: TGCAGCGTTGAGAGCCAGGGCTTCGGCTATGGCTACACCTTC
clone_size: many
j_call: TRBJ1-2
d_call: -
cdr3_length: 14
v_call: TRBV29-1

cdr3_aa: CASSQGTNPGEQYF
cdr3_nt: TGTGCCAGCAGCCAAGGGACCAACCCCGGCGAGCAGTACTTC
clone_size: many
j_call: TRBJ2-7
d_call: -
cdr3_length: 14
v_call: TRBV3-1

cdr3_aa: CASRETGVNTEAFF
cdr3_nt: TGTGCCAGCAGGGAAACAGGGGTGAACACTGAAGCTTTCTTT
clone_size: -
j_call: TRBJ1-1
d_call: TRBD1
cdr3_length: 14
v_call: TRBV7-9

cdr3_aa: CASSLDRYTDTQYF
cdr3_nt: TGTGCCAGCAGCCTGGACCGATACACAGATACGCAGTATTTT
clone_size: many
j_call: TRBJ2-3
d_call: -
cdr3_length: 14
v_call: TRBV3-1

cdr3_aa: CASTGQGDGYTF
cdr3_nt: TGTGCCAGCACTGGACAGGGTGACGGCTACACCTTC
clone_size: many
j_call: TRBJ1-2
d_call: TRBD1
cdr3_length: 12
v_call: TRBV28

cdr3_aa: CASSLNGNRGEQYF
cdr3_nt: TGTGCCAGCAGCTTAAACGGGAATCGCGGCGAGCAGTACTTC
clone_size: few
j_call: TRBJ2-7
d_call: -
cdr3_length: 14
v_call: TRBV7-3

cdr3_aa: CSASPSNYGYTF
cdr3_nt: TGCAGCGCCTCGCCTTCTAACTATGGCTACACCTTC
clone_size: many
j_call: TRBJ1-2
d_call: -
cdr3_length: 12
v_call: TRBV20-1

cdr3_aa: CASSQGGSSYEQYF
cdr3_nt: TGTGCCAGCAGTCAGGGGGGGAGCTCCTACGAGCAGTACTTC
clone_size: many
j_call: TRBJ2-7
d_call: -
cdr3_length: 14
v_call: TRBV27

cdr3_aa: CASRGQVSYEQYF
cdr3_nt: TGTGCCAGTAGGGGGCAGGTCTCCTACGAGCAGTACTTC
clone_size: -
j_call: TRBJ2-7
d_call: -
cdr3_length: 13
v_call: TRBV19

cdr3_aa: CASSYSVTEPYEQYF
cdr3_nt: TGTGCCAGCAGTTACTCCGTGACAGAGCCCTACGAGCAGTACTTC
clone_size: many
j_call: TRBJ2-7
d_call: -
cdr3_length: 15
v_call: TRBV6-5

cdr3_aa: CASSQGLSSASSTGELFF
cdr3_nt: TGTGCCAGCAGCCAAGGTTTATCGAGCGCGTCGTCCACCGGGGAGCTGTTTTTT
clone_size: few
j_call: TRBJ2-2
d_call: -
cdr3_length: 18
v_call: TRBV3-1

cdr3_aa: CASSPLGGTSGRAEQYF
cdr3_nt: TGTGCCAGCAGCCCCCTAGGGGGGACTAGCGGGAGGGCCGAGCAGTACTTC
clone_size: -
j_call: TRBJ2-7
d_call: TRBD2
cdr3_length: 17
v_call: TRBV7-2

cdr3_aa: CASSPVDINTEAFF
cdr3_nt: TGTGCCAGCTCACCAGTGGACATTAACACTGAAGCTTTCTTT
clone_size: -
j_call: TRBJ1-1
d_call: -
cdr3_length: 14
v_call: TRBV18

cdr3_aa: CASSQLPGLAGYRAIEQYF
cdr3_nt: TGCGCCAGCAGTCAACTCCCGGGACTAGCGGGGTACCGAGCGATTGAGCAGTACTTC
clone_size: -
j_call: TRBJ2-7
d_call: TRBD2
cdr3_length: 19
v_call: TRBV4-1